This T cell receptor (beta chain) was recorded in a study of blood T cell repertoires in COVID-19. Overall study context: COVID-19 samples, acute and convalescent, were from the United States, Italy and Spain. PBMCs, B-cell-depleted T cells, or T cells provided the cDNA or gDNA that made up the material.

The table lists this clone with a few counts. The V segment lost 2 bases and the J segment 6 bases; nucleotides outside the gene matches: 4. From germline, CDR1 is MNHEY and CDR2 SVGEGT. CDR3 size: 14 residues. Profiled with immunoSEQ multiplex PCR; TCRdb holds only in-frame clones, not every one. Here the sample spans 350,000 or so clones, more than 70% being singletons. The chain is built from TRBV6-2 or TRBV6-3 and TRBJ1-5; 7 positions match TRBD1. The sequence came from a man aged 30 to 45 with active or convalescent COVID-19. The sequencing sample was made of peripheral blood. Here the CDR3 reads CASSYDRDSQPQHF. The CDR3 coding sequence is TGTGCCAGCAGTTACGACAGGGACAGTCAGCCCCAGCATTTT.